Detailed here is one T cell receptor beta chain. Its target is unknown. The data were obtained in a study of T cells expressing NK-cell markers. Study-level findings and limits: Uncertainty persisted over the HCMV specificity of expanded NKG2C+ T cell clones.

For TCR beta, cDNA was produced by 5'RACE template switching with UMIs. TCRdb re-called the 5' RACE reads and shows each CDR3 protein once, DNA omitted. The sample totals about 260,000 distinct CDR3 sequences. Sequences were obtained from blood T cells: a sorted CD56 or NKG2C T cell subset, CD4+ or CD8+ T cells, or bulk PBMC T cells (not recorded which). The TCR was taken from a young man in good health.

The CDR3 loop is CASSQGTYTEAFF. This chain uses TRBV4-1 with TRBJ1-1; TCRdb gives TRBD1 as the D gene, but with no DNA this cannot be confirmed. CDR1 is MGHRA, CDR2 YSYEKL, per germline. There are 13 residues in the CDR3.